Below are 20 T cell receptor beta chains sequenced from a single sample in a study of blood T cell repertoires in COVID-19. This table comes from immunoSEQ multiplex PCR, and its TCRdb copy is limited to in-frame clones, with some not included. Of approximately 250,000 clones in the sample, 75% to 95% were seen once. The sample taken for sequencing was PBMCs or T cells enriched from blood (not recorded which). The receptors were gathered from a man aged 35 to 55 who had been exposed to COVID-19.

This rearrangement joins TRBV9 to TRBJ1-6, with TRBD1 as a possible D gene (6 bases). Per the germline V gene, CDR1 is SGDLS and CDR2 is YYNGEE. Trimming removed 0 bases from V and 9 bases from J, with 7 bases in between. The CDR3 covers 13 residues. The CDR3 loop is CASSVDRVSPLHF. The CDR3 coding sequence is TGTGCCAGCAGCGTAGACAGGGTTTCACCCCTCCACTTT. Full variable domain (outside the CDR3, taken from reference TRBV9 and TRBJ1-6): DSGVTQTPKHLITATGQRVTLRCSPRSGDLSVYWYQQSLDQGLQFLIQYYNGEERAKGNILERFSAQQFPDLHSELNLSSLELGDSALYFCASSVDRVSPLHFGNGTRLTVT.

Notes on this clone: Distinct nucleotide sequences in the sample also encode this CDR3. This rearrangement joins TRBV6-2 or TRBV6-3 to TRBJ2-1, with unresolved D. Germline-derived CDR1 and CDR2 are MNHEY and SVGEGT. This CDR3 has 12 amino acids. The V end lost 2 bases, the J end lost 6 bases, and 5 bases lay between the germline ends. CDR3 sequence (DNA): TGTGCCAGCAGTTACCTCTCCAATGAGCAGTTCTTC. This encodes CASSYLSNEQFF.

The rearrangement joins TRBV18 to TRBJ2-2, with no clear D. CDR1 and CDR2 (germline): KGHSH, LQKENI. V lost 3 bases to trimming and J lost 4 bases, with 12 bases between them. The CDR3 extends over 15 amino acids. The CDR3, as DNA: TGTGCCAGCTCACCGGATTTGACGGGCACCGGGGAGCTGTTTTTT. As protein: CASSPDLTGTGELFF.

This clone appeared a single time. Other DNA sequences in this sample translate to the same CDR3. The chain has TRBV5-1 and TRBJ1-5; no reliable D call. The germline CDR1 and CDR2 sequences are SGHRS and YFSETQ. The V gene lost 1 base and the J gene lost 5 bases, with 7 bases spanning the gap. CDR3 size: 13 residues. The CDR3 here is CASSLNGDQPQHF. CDR3 nucleotide sequence: TGCGCCAGCAGCTTGAACGGGGATCAGCCCCAGCATTTT.

This chain uses TRBV6-5 with TRBJ1-6, with a possible D match to TRBD1 (5 bases). Germline V gene lookup returns CDR1 MNHEY and CDR2 SVGAGI. The CDR3 is 14 residues long. With 4 bases removed from V and 9 bases from J, the gap between germline ends came to 13 bases. CDR3 region: CASSFGGVGSPLHF. CDR3 nucleotide sequence: TGTGCCAGCAGTTTTGGGGGGGTTGGTTCACCCCTCCACTTT.

V usage is TRBV14 and J usage is TRBJ2-7, with 7 bases that match TRBD2. Trimming cost V 7 bases and J 3 bases; bases outside gene matches: 12. Per germline, CDR1 SGHDN and CDR2 FVKESK. The CDR3 extends over 15 amino acids. This CDR3 reads CASTVGGGSSYEQYF. CDR3 sequence (DNA): TGTGCCAGCACCGTCGGTGGCGGGAGTAGCTACGAGCAGTACTTC.

The V gene is TRBV5-6, the J gene TRBJ2-2; D is perhaps TRBD1 (6 bases). V was trimmed by 0 bases and J by 6 bases, leaving 6 bases between them. Per germline, CDR1 SGHDT and CDR2 YYEEEE. The CDR3 covers 13 residues. The CDR3 reads CASSLDRAGELFF. The CDR3 nucleotides are TGTGCCAGCAGCTTGGACAGGGCCGGGGAGCTGTTTTTT.

The V gene is TRBV19, the J gene TRBJ1-5; 7 nucleotides align to TRBD1. Trimming took 5 bases from V and 1 from J; bases not matched to a gene: 5. This CDR3 is built from 15 residues. CDR1 is LNHDA, CDR2 SQIVND, per germline (reference sequence). The CDR3 coding sequence is TGTGCCAGTAGTGTCGGGGGACAGAGCAATCAGCCCCAGCATTTT. Its protein is CASSVGGQSNQPQHF.

The chain recombines TRBV5-4 with TRBJ2-4, with D perhaps TRBD2 (5 bases). In germline, CDR1 is SGHNT, CDR2 YYREEE (reference sequence). This CDR3 has 17 residues. V dropped 2 bases and J dropped 0 bases, with 15 bases sitting between them. The DNA of the CDR3 is TGTGCCAGCAGCTTAGTCCCGGGAAAACTAGCCAAAAACATTCAGTACTTC. Its translation: CASSLVPGKLAKNIQYF.

V is TRBV24-1 and J is TRBJ2-7; TRBD1 agrees at 9 bases. V lost 5 bases to trimming and J lost 4 bases; unmatched junction nucleotides: 11. CDR1 is KGHDR, CDR2 SFDVKD, per germline. The CDR3 totals 16 residues. The CDR3 DNA follows: TGTGCCACCAGTGGTCAACAGGGGGCCAGCCTTTACGAGCAGTACTTC. Protein: CATSGQQGASLYEQYF.

The V call is TRBV13, the J call TRBJ1-4, with D possibly TRBD1 on 6 matching bases. Trimming left V 4 bases short and J 6 bases short, with 15 bases between. Germline V gene lookup returns CDR1 PRHDT and CDR2 FYEKMQ (reference sequence). CDR3 length equals 15 residues. CDR3: CASSSRTEKDEKLFF. In DNA form, the CDR3 reads TGTGCCAGCAGCTCCAGGACAGAGAAAGATGAAAAACTGTTTTTT.

The rearrangement uses TRBV7-2 and TRBJ1-5, with D unresolved. The V end lost 5 bases, the J end lost 1 base, and 6 bases lay between the germline ends. Germline lookup yields CDR1 SGHTA and CDR2 FQGNSA. The CDR3 is 13 amino acids. CDR3 in DNA: TGTGCCAGCAGCCTAAGAAGCAATCAGCCCCAGCATTTT. Protein: CASSLRSNQPQHF.

The J gene is TRBJ1-1, the V gene TRBV15, with 7 bases lining up with TRBD1. V was clipped by 9 bases and J by 4 bases; unmatched bases: 8. This CDR3 contains 13 residues. CDR1 LNHNV and CDR2 YYDKDF come from the germline V gene (reference sequence). CDR3 region: CATTDRAGTEAFF. The CDR3, as DNA: TGTGCCACAACCGACAGGGCTGGCACTGAAGCTTTCTTT.

The J gene is TRBJ2-5, the V gene TRBV15, with 11 positions matching TRBD1. The length of the CDR3 is 14 residues. V shed 5 bases and J 4 bases; nucleotides not matched to a gene: 3. Germline V gives CDR1 LNHNV, CDR2 YYDKDF (reference sequence). The CDR3 bases are TGTGCCACCAGCGGGGGACAGGGGGGAGAGACCCAGTACTTC. Translated, it gives CATSGGQGGETQYF.

The chain combines TRBV24-1 with TRBJ2-1; a possible D gene is TRBD2 (6 bases). This CDR3 is 13 amino acids long. Between the trimmed V and J ends, which lost 9 bases and 6 bases, there was a span of 14 bases. CDR1 and CDR2 (germline): KGHDR, SFDVKD. CDR3 protein: CATGGGSLNEQFF. DNA of the CDR3: TGTGCCACCGGAGGAGGGTCCCTCAATGAGCAGTTCTTC.

The chain has TRBV11-1 and TRBJ2-7, with 14 bases matching TRBD2. The CDR3 spans 16 residues. Germline V gene data show CDR1 as SGHAT and CDR2 as FQDESV (reference sequence). The trim removed 7 bases at V and 4 bases at J, leaving 9 bases unmatched. CDR3 DNA sequence: TGTGCCAGCACCGGGACTAGCGGGAGTCAACTTTACGAGCAGTACTTC. It codes for CASTGTSGSQLYEQYF.

V and J are TRBV15 and TRBJ1-2; 8 positions match TRBD1. This CDR3 comprises 13 residues. Germline V gene data show CDR1 as LNHNV and CDR2 as YYDKDF (reference sequence). After removal of 4 bases from V and 4 bases from J, the junction contained 2 bases not matched to a gene. The CDR3 bases are TGTGCCACCAGCACTGGGACAGGCTATGGCTACACCTTC. Translated: CATSTGTGYGYTF.

The CDR3 sequence is CASSQTGNTEAFF. CDR3 coding DNA: TGTGCCAGCAGTCAGACAGGGAACACTGAAGCTTTCTTT. This rearrangement joins TRBV2 to TRBJ1-1; TRBD1 is a possible D gene (6 bases). Germline V gives CDR1 SNHLY, CDR2 FYNNEI. This CDR3 comprises 13 residues. V was shortened by 5 bases and J by 1 base, with 8 bases between the two germline ends.

V and J are TRBV4-1 and TRBJ2-3, with TRBD1 matching 7 bases. The germline gives CDR1 MGHRA, CDR2 YSYEKL. The ends lost 4 bases at V and 0 bases at J; junction bases unmatched: 4. The length of the CDR3 is 15 residues. The CDR3 sequence: CASSLRTGSTDTQYF. CDR3 bases: TGCGCCAGCAGCCTTCGGACAGGAAGCACAGATACGCAGTATTTT.

The rearrangement joins TRBV24-1 to TRBJ2-1, with 10 bases fitting TRBD2. The length of the CDR3 is 15 residues. Per germline, CDR1 KGHDR and CDR2 SFDVKD. After removal of 7 bases from V and 6 bases from J, the junction contained 8 bases not matched to a gene. The DNA for the CDR3 is TGTGCCACCAGCTCCTCCGGGACTAGCGCCAATGAGCAGTTCTTC. Protein sequence: CATSSSGTSANEQFF.